The rows below give T cell receptor beta chains drawn from one sample of a study of blood T cell repertoires in COVID-19. Using immunoSEQ multiplex PCR, the repertoire was profiled, and TCRdb retains in-frame clones only, with some absent. The repertoire holds 200,000 to 250,000 clones, with approximately 80% as singletons. The sequenced material came from peripheral blood. The receptors stem from a woman over 75 with COVID-19, enrolled during active disease. The CDR3 runs from the conserved cysteine through the conserved F or W. The D gene is left open where the match is weak. Some rows mark clone size as missing; the rest say once, few, many or name a class of expanded clone.

cdr3_nt: TGTGCCACGAGGGGGAGCTCCTATAATTCACCCCTCCACTTT; cdr3_aa: CATRGSSYNSPLHF; j_call: TRBJ1-6; v_call: TRBV28; clone_size: once; d_call: NA
cdr3_nt: TGTGCCAGCAGCTTATACGTTTCAGGAGCGCGAACAGGGAGCTATGGCTACACCTTC; cdr3_aa: CASSLYVSGARTGSYGYTF; j_call: TRBJ1-2; v_call: TRBV7-2; clone_size: NA; d_call: NA
cdr3_nt: TGTGCCAGTAGTCCTGCAGGGTCCTACAATGAGCAGTTCTTC; cdr3_aa: CASSPAGSYNEQFF; j_call: TRBJ2-1; v_call: TRBV19; clone_size: once; d_call: NA
cdr3_nt: TGTGCCAGTAGATCGACAGGGGCTTCTGGAAACACCATATATTTT; cdr3_aa: CASRSTGASGNTIYF; j_call: TRBJ1-3; v_call: TRBV19; clone_size: NA; d_call: TRBD1
cdr3_nt: TGTGCCAGCAGCCAGGGGGCGATGAACACTGAAGCTTTCTTT; cdr3_aa: CASSQGAMNTEAFF; j_call: TRBJ1-1; v_call: TRBV3-1/TRBV3-2; clone_size: NA; d_call: NA
cdr3_nt: TGTGCCAGCATTAGGGGGATAGACACTGAAGCTTTCTTT; cdr3_aa: CASIRGIDTEAFF; j_call: TRBJ1-1; v_call: TRBV28; clone_size: NA; d_call: NA
cdr3_nt: TGTGCCACCAGCAGCTTCGGAGGCAATCAGCCCCAGCATTTT; cdr3_aa: CATSSFGGNQPQHF; j_call: TRBJ1-5; v_call: TRBV15; clone_size: NA; d_call: NA
cdr3_nt: TGTGCCAGCAGTGGGGAACAGGGTGTTCAGCCCCAGCATTTT; cdr3_aa: CASSGEQGVQPQHF; j_call: TRBJ1-5; v_call: TRBV2; clone_size: NA; d_call: NA
cdr3_nt: TGTGCCAGCAGCTTAGGACAGGGAAGGCACAATGAGCAGTTCTTC; cdr3_aa: CASSLGQGRHNEQFF; j_call: TRBJ2-1; v_call: TRBV11-2; clone_size: NA; d_call: TRBD1
cdr3_nt: TGCGCCAGCAGCTTGGGTGGGAGCGGGGGCCAAGAGACCCAGTACTTC; cdr3_aa: CASSLGGSGGQETQYF; j_call: TRBJ2-5; v_call: TRBV5-1; clone_size: NA; d_call: TRBD2
cdr3_nt: TGTGCCAGCAGCGTGAACAGCTACTCTGGAAACACCATATATTTT; cdr3_aa: CASSVNSYSGNTIYF; j_call: TRBJ1-3; v_call: TRBV9; clone_size: NA; d_call: NA
cdr3_nt: TGTGCCAGCAGCCCCCGACAGGGCGGAGTAACTGAAGCTTTCTTT; cdr3_aa: CASSPRQGGVTEAFF; j_call: TRBJ1-1; v_call: TRBV3-1/TRBV3-2; clone_size: NA; d_call: TRBD1
cdr3_nt: TGTGCCAGCAGCTTTAAATCCGGGACTAGCGGGAACAATGAGCAGTTCTTC; cdr3_aa: CASSFKSGTSGNNEQFF; j_call: TRBJ2-1; v_call: TRBV5-6; clone_size: NA; d_call: TRBD2
cdr3_nt: TGTGCCAGCCTATCAGTAGGAGCTGGCTACACCTTC; cdr3_aa: CASLSVGAGYTF; j_call: TRBJ1-2; v_call: TRBV9; clone_size: NA; d_call: NA
cdr3_nt: TGTGCCAGCAGCGAAGGCGGGAGGGGGGCTTGGGGCACTGAAGCTTTCTTT; cdr3_aa: CASSEGGRGAWGTEAFF; j_call: TRBJ1-1; v_call: TRBV6-1; clone_size: NA; d_call: NA
cdr3_nt: TGTGCCAGCAGCGTAGGGACTAGCTACTACGAGCAGTACTTC; cdr3_aa: CASSVGTSYYEQYF; j_call: TRBJ2-7; v_call: TRBV9; clone_size: NA; d_call: TRBD2
cdr3_nt: TGTGCCAGCAGTTCAGTGAACACTGAAGCTTTCTTT; cdr3_aa: CASSSVNTEAFF; j_call: TRBJ1-1; v_call: TRBV27; clone_size: NA; d_call: NA
cdr3_nt: TGTGCCAGCAGCCTCGGGACAGACCTAGCCAAAAACATTCAGTACTTC; cdr3_aa: CASSLGTDLAKNIQYF; j_call: TRBJ2-4; v_call: TRBV5-6; clone_size: NA; d_call: TRBD1
cdr3_nt: TGCGCCAGCAGCAGGGACAGGGTTTACGAAAAACTGTTTTTT; cdr3_aa: CASSRDRVYEKLFF; j_call: TRBJ1-4; v_call: TRBV5-1; clone_size: NA; d_call: TRBD1
cdr3_nt: TGCGCCAGCAGCTTGGGAACGGGGGGCGCGGACGGCTACACCTTC; cdr3_aa: CASSLGTGGADGYTF; j_call: TRBJ1-2; v_call: TRBV5-1; clone_size: NA; d_call: NA
cdr3_nt: TGTGCCACCAGGAGAACAGGGGCTACTGAGCAGTTCTTC; cdr3_aa: CATRRTGATEQFF; j_call: TRBJ2-1; v_call: TRBV24-1; clone_size: NA; d_call: TRBD1
cdr3_nt: TGTGCCAGTAGTAGTAGTGGCCAAGAGACCCAGTACTTC; cdr3_aa: CASSSSGQETQYF; j_call: TRBJ2-5; v_call: TRBV19; clone_size: NA; d_call: NA
cdr3_nt: TGTGCCATCAGTGTAGGAGGGGGCAACTATGGCTACACCTTC; cdr3_aa: CAISVGGGNYGYTF; j_call: TRBJ1-2; v_call: TRBV10-3; clone_size: NA; d_call: TRBD1
cdr3_nt: TGTGCCAGCTTCACCACTTTGAACACTGAAGCTTTCTTT; cdr3_aa: CASFTTLNTEAFF; j_call: TRBJ1-1; v_call: TRBV18; clone_size: NA; d_call: NA
cdr3_nt: TGTGCCAGCAGGTCCCGCGGCATGAACACTGAAGCTTTCTTT; cdr3_aa: CASRSRGMNTEAFF; j_call: TRBJ1-1; v_call: TRBV6-5; clone_size: NA; d_call: NA
cdr3_nt: TGCGCCAGCAGCAACGGACTAGCGGGGAGCGGGGATACGCAGTATTTT; cdr3_aa: CASSNGLAGSGDTQYF; j_call: TRBJ2-3; v_call: TRBV5-1; clone_size: NA; d_call: TRBD2
cdr3_nt: TGTGCCAGCAGCTTAGTCAGATACAATGAGCAGTTCTTC; cdr3_aa: CASSLVRYNEQFF; j_call: TRBJ2-1; v_call: TRBV7-8; clone_size: NA; d_call: NA
cdr3_nt: TGCGCCAGCAGCTTGTCGCAGGCAACACCCGGGGAGCTGTTTTTT; cdr3_aa: CASSLSQATPGELFF; j_call: TRBJ2-2; v_call: TRBV5-1; clone_size: NA; d_call: NA
cdr3_nt: TGTGCCAGCAGTGAAGCTGGGGGACAGGGAGTTCTAAAACTGTTTTTT; cdr3_aa: CASSEAGGQGVLKLFF; j_call: TRBJ1-4; v_call: TRBV2; clone_size: NA; d_call: TRBD1
cdr3_nt: TGTGCCAGCAGTGAAGGGGGGCCTTACTCTGGAAACACCATATATTTT; cdr3_aa: CASSEGGPYSGNTIYF; j_call: TRBJ1-3; v_call: TRBV6-1; clone_size: NA; d_call: NA
cdr3_nt: TGTGCCATCAGCGACACCGGGACAGGGAAGGCCGGGGAGCTGTTTTTT; cdr3_aa: CAISDTGTGKAGELFF; j_call: TRBJ2-2; v_call: TRBV10-3; clone_size: NA; d_call: TRBD1
cdr3_nt: TGCGCCAGCAGCTTGGCCGGACATTTACAGGGTCGTTCTATAGATGAGCAGTTCTTC; cdr3_aa: CASSLAGHLQGRSIDEQFF; j_call: TRBJ2-1; v_call: TRBV5-1; clone_size: NA; d_call: NA
cdr3_nt: TGTGCCAGCAGCCAATGGGGTAGCAGGGCTGGAAACACCATATATTTT; cdr3_aa: CASSQWGSRAGNTIYF; j_call: TRBJ1-3; v_call: TRBV3-1/TRBV3-2; clone_size: NA; d_call: NA
cdr3_nt: TGTGCCAGCAGCTTAGGGCTAGCGGGAGTAACTGGGGAGCTGTTTTTT; cdr3_aa: CASSLGLAGVTGELFF; j_call: TRBJ2-2; v_call: TRBV7-8; clone_size: once; d_call: TRBD2
cdr3_nt: TGTGCCAGCAGCCCTGGTCAGGTCTCCGGGGAGCTGTTTTTT; cdr3_aa: CASSPGQVSGELFF; j_call: TRBJ2-2; v_call: TRBV7-9; clone_size: many; d_call: NA
cdr3_nt: TGTGCCAGCAACAAAACGACAGGGGCGGATGAAAAACTGTTTTTT; cdr3_aa: CASNKTTGADEKLFF; j_call: TRBJ1-4; v_call: TRBV7-6; clone_size: NA; d_call: TRBD1
cdr3_nt: TGCGCCAGCAGCTTGGACGAAACCTCTAGTGAAAAACTGTTTTTT; cdr3_aa: CASSLDETSSEKLFF; j_call: TRBJ1-4; v_call: TRBV5-1; clone_size: NA; d_call: NA
cdr3_nt: TGTGCCAGCAGCCAAGGAGTCAATCAGCCCCAGCATTTT; cdr3_aa: CASSQGVNQPQHF; j_call: TRBJ1-5; v_call: TRBV3-1/TRBV3-2; clone_size: NA; d_call: NA
cdr3_nt: TGTGCCAGCAGTGGGCTCTATGGCTACACCTTC; cdr3_aa: CASSGLYGYTF; j_call: TRBJ1-2; v_call: TRBV2; clone_size: NA; d_call: NA
cdr3_nt: TGTGCCAGTAGTGACAGGGGCCAAGAGACCCAGTACTTC; cdr3_aa: CASSDRGQETQYF; j_call: TRBJ2-5; v_call: TRBV19; clone_size: NA; d_call: TRBD1
cdr3_nt: TGTGCCAGCAGCAGATTCAAAGGGGTGGGCAATCAGCCCCAGCATTTT; cdr3_aa: CASSRFKGVGNQPQHF; j_call: TRBJ1-5; v_call: TRBV21-1; clone_size: NA; d_call: NA